This is a list of T cell receptor beta chains from one sample in a study of blood T cell repertoires in COVID-19. Profiled with immunoSEQ multiplex PCR; TCRdb holds only in-frame clones, not every one. The sample shows roughly 69,000 clones, around 86% of them seen only once. Sequencing used peripheral blood. These receptors originate from a man aged 45-60 years with active COVID-19. The CDR3 runs from the conserved cysteine through the conserved F or W. The D gene is left open where the match is weak. Clone size is not always given. Where it is, it says once, few, many or a class for expanded clones.

>TRBV20-1|TRBJ1-2|.|.
CSASETRYGYTF
TGCAGTGCTAGTGAAACCCGGTATGGCTACACCTTC
>TRBV7-3|TRBJ2-2|TRBD1|.
CASSLTGQGNTGELFF
TGTGCCAGCAGCTTAACGGGACAGGGCAATACCGGGGAGCTGTTTTTT
>TRBV28|TRBJ1-5|TRBD1|few
CASSLGGGDQPQHF
TGTGCCAGCAGTTTAGGAGGGGGCGATCAGCCCCAGCATTTT
>TRBV6-2/TRBV6-3|TRBJ2-4|.|.
CASSRPEARNIQYF
TGTGCCAGCAGTCGCCCAGAGGCCAGAAACATTCAGTACTTC
>TRBV9|TRBJ2-2|TRBD2|.
CASSASGTSDTGELFF
TGTGCCAGCAGCGCGTCCGGGACTAGCGACACCGGGGAGCTGTTTTTT
>TRBV5-4|TRBJ2-7|.|.
CASSSSRERTYEQYF
TGTGCCAGCAGCTCATCCAGGGAACGAACCTACGAGCAGTACTTC
>TRBV28|TRBJ1-1|.|.
CARLQGVDTEAFF
TGTGCCAGACTACAGGGTGTGGACACTGAAGCTTTCTTT
>TRBV6-1|TRBJ1-1|.|.
CASSESGMDTEAFF
TGTGCCAGCAGTGAATCAGGGATGGACACTGAAGCTTTCTTT
>TRBV2|TRBJ2-1|TRBD2|.
CASRGLAGDSYNEQFF
TGTGCCAGCCGGGGACTAGCGGGGGACTCCTACAATGAGCAGTTCTTC
>TRBV19|TRBJ2-3|.|.
CASSNGQLFTDTQYF
TGTGCCAGTAGTAACGGACAGCTCTTCACAGATACGCAGTATTTT
>TRBV30|TRBJ1-1|.|.
CAWSVQWAKAFF
TGTGCCTGGAGTGTACAGTGGGCTAAAGCTTTCTTT
>TRBV27|TRBJ2-7|.|.
CASSPLGRLGAEQYF
TGTGCCAGCAGTCCTCTTGGGAGGTTAGGGGCCGAGCAGTACTTC
>TRBV5-5|TRBJ1-6|.|.
CASSLQGSGSPLHF
TGTGCCAGCAGCTTGCAGGGGTCAGGATCACCCCTCCACTTT
>TRBV2|TRBJ1-5|.|.
CASSVEISGNQPQHF
TGTGCCAGCAGTGTGGAGATTTCAGGCAATCAGCCCCAGCATTTT
>TRBV5-5|TRBJ1-4|.|few
CASSLLPNEKLFF
TGTGCCAGCAGCTTGCTCCCGAATGAAAAACTGTTTTTT
>TRBV28|TRBJ2-1|TRBD2|.
CASSLPGTSSNEQFF
TGTGCCAGCAGTTTACCCGGGACTAGCAGCAATGAGCAGTTCTTC
>TRBV9|TRBJ1-3|.|.
CASSVAPLGTGNTIYF
TGTGCCAGCAGCGTCGCTCCGTTGGGCACTGGAAACACCATATATTTT
>TRBV7-2|TRBJ2-3|TRBD2|once
CASSLSGGPGDTQYF
TGTGCCAGCAGCTTAAGCGGGGGGCCGGGAGATACGCAGTATTTT
>TRBV7-9|TRBJ2-7|TRBD1|.
CASSPPGQGSYEQYF
TGTGCCAGCAGCCCGCCGGGACAGGGCTCCTACGAGCAGTACTTC
>TRBV28|TRBJ1-5|TRBD1|.
CASSLGQGATRGQPQHF
TGTGCCAGCAGCCTCGGACAGGGGGCAACCCGGGGGCAGCCCCAGCATTTT
>TRBV28|TRBJ1-5|.|.
CASSSTGLNQPQHF
TGTGCCAGCAGTTCGACAGGCCTCAATCAGCCCCAGCATTTT
>TRBV4-2|TRBJ1-4|.|.
CASSQVVTAFPTNEKLFF
TGTGCCAGCAGCCAAGTTGTTACAGCCTTTCCAACTAATGAAAAACTGTTTTTT
>TRBV12-3/TRBV12-4|TRBJ1-5|.|.
CASSRTDQPQHF
TGTGCCAGCAGTCGGACTGATCAGCCCCAGCATTTT
>TRBV27|TRBJ2-7|.|.
CASSGSSYEQYF
TGTGCCAGCAGCGGGAGCTCCTACGAGCAGTACTTC
>TRBV11-3|TRBJ2-7|.|.
CASSLEGGAIEQYF
TGTGCCAGCAGCTTAGAAGGGGGGGCGATCGAGCAGTACTTC
>TRBV18|TRBJ1-6|.|.
CASSPGGDSPLHF
TGTGCCAGCTCACCAGGCGGGGATTCACCCCTCCACTTT
>TRBV18|TRBJ2-1|TRBD1|.
CASSPGQGAYEQFF
TGTGCCAGCTCACCTGGACAGGGGGCTTATGAGCAGTTCTTC
>TRBV7-2|TRBJ2-5|.|.
CASSFAGGRSYQETQYF
TGTGCCAGCAGCTTCGCGGGCGGCAGGAGTTATCAAGAGACCCAGTACTTC
>TRBV27|TRBJ1-5|TRBD1|.
CASRGTGGSMSQHF
TGTGCCAGCAGGGGGACAGGGGGGTCCATGTCCCAGCATTTT
>TRBV27|TRBJ2-7|.|.
CASSLSTSSGEQYF
TGTGCCAGCAGTTTAAGCACTAGCTCGGGCGAGCAGTACTTC
>TRBV7-2|TRBJ2-3|.|.
CASSLVGAGEDTQYF
TGTGCCAGCAGCTTAGTGGGGGCGGGAGAAGATACGCAGTATTTT
>TRBV18|TRBJ1-1|TRBD1|.
CASSRTGAYTEAFF
TGTGCCAGCTCCCGGACAGGAGCGTACACTGAAGCTTTCTTT
>TRBV7-2|TRBJ2-7|.|few
CASSLAVAFTFYEQYF
TGTGCCAGCAGCTTAGCGGTCGCGTTCACGTTCTACGAGCAGTACTTC